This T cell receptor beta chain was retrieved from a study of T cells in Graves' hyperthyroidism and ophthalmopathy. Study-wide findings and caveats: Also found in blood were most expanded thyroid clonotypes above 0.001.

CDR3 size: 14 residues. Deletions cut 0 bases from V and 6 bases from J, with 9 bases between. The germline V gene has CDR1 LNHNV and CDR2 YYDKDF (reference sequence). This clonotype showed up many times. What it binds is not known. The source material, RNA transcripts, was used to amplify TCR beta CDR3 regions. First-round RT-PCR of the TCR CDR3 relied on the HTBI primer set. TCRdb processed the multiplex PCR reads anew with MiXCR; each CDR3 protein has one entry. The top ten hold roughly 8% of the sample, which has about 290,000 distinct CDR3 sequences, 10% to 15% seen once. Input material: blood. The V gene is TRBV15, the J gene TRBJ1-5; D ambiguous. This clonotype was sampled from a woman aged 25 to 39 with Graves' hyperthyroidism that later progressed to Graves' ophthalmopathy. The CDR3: CATSRDWGPQPQHF. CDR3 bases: TGTGCCACCAGCAGAGATTGGGGTCCTCAGCCCCAGCATTTT. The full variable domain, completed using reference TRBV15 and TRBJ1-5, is DAMVIQNPRYQVTQFGKPVTLSCSQTLNHNVMYWYQQKSSQAPKLLFHYYDKDFNNEADTPDNFQSRRPNTSFCFLDIRSPGLGDTAMYLCATSRDWGPQPQHFGDGTRLSIL.